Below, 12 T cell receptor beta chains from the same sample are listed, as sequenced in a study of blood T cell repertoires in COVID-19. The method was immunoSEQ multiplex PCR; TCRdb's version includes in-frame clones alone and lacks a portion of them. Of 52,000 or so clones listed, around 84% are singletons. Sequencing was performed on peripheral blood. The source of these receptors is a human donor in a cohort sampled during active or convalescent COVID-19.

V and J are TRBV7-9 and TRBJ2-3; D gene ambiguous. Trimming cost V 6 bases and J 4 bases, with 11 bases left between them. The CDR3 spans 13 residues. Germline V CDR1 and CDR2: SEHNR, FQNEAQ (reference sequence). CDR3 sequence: CASSAGPPDTQYF. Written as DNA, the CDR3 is TGTGCCAGCAGTGCTGGCCCCCCAGATACGCAGTATTTT.

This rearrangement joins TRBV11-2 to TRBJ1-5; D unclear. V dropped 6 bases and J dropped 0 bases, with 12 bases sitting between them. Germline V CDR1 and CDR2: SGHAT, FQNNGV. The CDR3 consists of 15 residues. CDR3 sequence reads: CASSLSPDSNQPQHF. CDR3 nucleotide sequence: TGTGCCAGCAGTCTCAGTCCAGATAGCAATCAGCCCCAGCATTTT.

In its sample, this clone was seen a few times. This CDR3 is CATSRDMGAYGYTF. In DNA, the CDR3 is TGTGCCACCAGCAGAGATATGGGGGCCTATGGCTACACCTTC. The chain is built from TRBV15 and TRBJ1-2; possibly TRBD1 for D (6 bases). V lost 0 bases and J 4 bases, leaving 9 bases between the germline ends. The CDR3 has 14 amino acids. The germline V gene encodes CDR1 LNHNV and CDR2 YYDKDF (reference sequence).

The CDR3 DNA sequence: TGTGCCAGCAGCTTCCTACCGGGACTAGCGGGGGGGCAAACAGATACGCAGTATTTT. Amino acids: CASSFLPGLAGGQTDTQYF. The chain recombines TRBV7-2 with TRBJ2-3; 16 bases map to TRBD2. The V gene's germline CDR1 is SGHTA and CDR2 FQGNSA. The CDR3 is 19 amino acids. V dropped 3 bases and J dropped 3; count of bases not matched to a gene: 9.

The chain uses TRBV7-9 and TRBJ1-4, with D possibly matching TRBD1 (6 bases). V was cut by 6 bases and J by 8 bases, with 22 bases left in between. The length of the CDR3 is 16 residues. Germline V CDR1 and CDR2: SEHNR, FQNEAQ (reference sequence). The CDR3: CASRIGQPSKGEKLFF. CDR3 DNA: TGTGCCAGCAGGATTGGACAGCCTAGTAAGGGAGAAAAACTGTTTTTT.

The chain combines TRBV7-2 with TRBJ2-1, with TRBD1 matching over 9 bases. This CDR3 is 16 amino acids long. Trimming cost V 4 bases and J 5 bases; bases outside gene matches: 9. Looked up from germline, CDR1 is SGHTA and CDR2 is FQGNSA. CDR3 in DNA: TGTGCCAGCAGCTCCGGGACAGGGAGGACCCACAATGAGCAGTTCTTC. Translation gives CASSSGTGRTHNEQFF.

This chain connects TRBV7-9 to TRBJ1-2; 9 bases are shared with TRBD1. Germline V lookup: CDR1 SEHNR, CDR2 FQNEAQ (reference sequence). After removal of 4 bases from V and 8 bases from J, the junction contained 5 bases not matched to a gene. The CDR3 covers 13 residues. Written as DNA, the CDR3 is TGTGCCAGCAGCTCGGACAGGGGAGAAGGCTACACCTTC. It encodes CASSSDRGEGYTF. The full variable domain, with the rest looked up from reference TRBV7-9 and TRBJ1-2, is DTGVSQNPRHKITKRGQNVTFRCDPISEHNRLYWYRQTLGQGPEFLTYFQNEAQLEKSRLLSDRFSAERPKGSFSTLEIQRTEQGDSAMYLCASSSDRGEGYTFGSGTRLTVV.

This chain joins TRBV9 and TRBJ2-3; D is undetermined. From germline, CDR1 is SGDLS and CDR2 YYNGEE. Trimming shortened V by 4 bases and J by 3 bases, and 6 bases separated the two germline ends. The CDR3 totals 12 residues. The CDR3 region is CASSQMTDTQYF. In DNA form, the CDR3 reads TGTGCCAGCAGCCAAATGACAGATACGCAGTATTTT.

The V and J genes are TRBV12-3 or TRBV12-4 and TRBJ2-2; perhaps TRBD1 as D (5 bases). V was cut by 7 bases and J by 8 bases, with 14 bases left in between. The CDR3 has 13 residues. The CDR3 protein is CASTPRVSGELFF. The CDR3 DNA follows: TGTGCCAGCACCCCCAGGGTTTCTGGGGAGCTGTTTTTT.

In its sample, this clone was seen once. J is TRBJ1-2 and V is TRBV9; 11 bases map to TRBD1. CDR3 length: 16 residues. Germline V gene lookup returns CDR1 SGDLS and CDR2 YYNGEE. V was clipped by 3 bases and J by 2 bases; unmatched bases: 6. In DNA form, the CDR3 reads TGTGCCAGCAGCGGACCCGGGACAGGGGGGAACTATGGCTACACCTTC. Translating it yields CASSGPGTGGNYGYTF.

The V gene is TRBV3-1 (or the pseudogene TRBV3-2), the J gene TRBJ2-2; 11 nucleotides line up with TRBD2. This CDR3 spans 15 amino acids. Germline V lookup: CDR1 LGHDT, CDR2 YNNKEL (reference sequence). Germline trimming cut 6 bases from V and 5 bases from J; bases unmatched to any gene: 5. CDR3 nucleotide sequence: TGTGCCAGCAGGCTAGCGGGGGGTAATACCGGGGAGCTGTTTTTT. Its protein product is CASRLAGGNTGELFF.

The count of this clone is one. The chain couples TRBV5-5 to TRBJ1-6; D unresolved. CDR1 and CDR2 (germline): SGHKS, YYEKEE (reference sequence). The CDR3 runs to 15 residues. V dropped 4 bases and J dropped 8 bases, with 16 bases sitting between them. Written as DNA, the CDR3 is TGTGCCAGCAGCAAAGAGACCGGGATTTATTCACCCCTCCACTTT. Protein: CASSKETGIYSPLHF.